This T cell receptor beta chain was observed in a study of cytomegalovirus exposure and HLA in healthy donors. Study-level results: Presence/absence analyses took donor sequencing depth as roughly uniform. Researchers left out some V segments, among them TRBV6-2 and TRBV6-3, as indistinguishable. Reportedly, fewer N-insertions than the approximately 700-donor mean appeared in an Asian-associated ancestry cluster in a later analysis. Among TCR beta chains of equal frequency, HLA-associated ones were more clonally expanded in a later analysis.

This clone occurred a few times. Its antigen is currently unknown. A multiplex PCR was run with 60 Vbeta primers and 13 Jbeta primers. The table came from immunoSEQ multiplex PCR; TCRdb's copy has only in-frame clones and leaves some out. In the table there are 35,000 to 55,000 clones, approximately 60% of which are singletons. CDR1 and CDR2 (germline): MNHEY, SVGAGI. V gave up 5 bases and J gave up 8 bases, with 18 bases separating them. This CDR3 contains 14 residues. Sequencing input: PBMCs. The receptor was isolated from a human donor in good health. V gene TRBV6-5 combines with J gene TRBJ1-2, with TRBD1 as a possible D gene (6 bases). CDR3: CASSPILDRSGYTF. The CDR3 DNA is TGTGCCAGCAGTCCCATCTTAGACAGGAGCGGCTACACCTTC.